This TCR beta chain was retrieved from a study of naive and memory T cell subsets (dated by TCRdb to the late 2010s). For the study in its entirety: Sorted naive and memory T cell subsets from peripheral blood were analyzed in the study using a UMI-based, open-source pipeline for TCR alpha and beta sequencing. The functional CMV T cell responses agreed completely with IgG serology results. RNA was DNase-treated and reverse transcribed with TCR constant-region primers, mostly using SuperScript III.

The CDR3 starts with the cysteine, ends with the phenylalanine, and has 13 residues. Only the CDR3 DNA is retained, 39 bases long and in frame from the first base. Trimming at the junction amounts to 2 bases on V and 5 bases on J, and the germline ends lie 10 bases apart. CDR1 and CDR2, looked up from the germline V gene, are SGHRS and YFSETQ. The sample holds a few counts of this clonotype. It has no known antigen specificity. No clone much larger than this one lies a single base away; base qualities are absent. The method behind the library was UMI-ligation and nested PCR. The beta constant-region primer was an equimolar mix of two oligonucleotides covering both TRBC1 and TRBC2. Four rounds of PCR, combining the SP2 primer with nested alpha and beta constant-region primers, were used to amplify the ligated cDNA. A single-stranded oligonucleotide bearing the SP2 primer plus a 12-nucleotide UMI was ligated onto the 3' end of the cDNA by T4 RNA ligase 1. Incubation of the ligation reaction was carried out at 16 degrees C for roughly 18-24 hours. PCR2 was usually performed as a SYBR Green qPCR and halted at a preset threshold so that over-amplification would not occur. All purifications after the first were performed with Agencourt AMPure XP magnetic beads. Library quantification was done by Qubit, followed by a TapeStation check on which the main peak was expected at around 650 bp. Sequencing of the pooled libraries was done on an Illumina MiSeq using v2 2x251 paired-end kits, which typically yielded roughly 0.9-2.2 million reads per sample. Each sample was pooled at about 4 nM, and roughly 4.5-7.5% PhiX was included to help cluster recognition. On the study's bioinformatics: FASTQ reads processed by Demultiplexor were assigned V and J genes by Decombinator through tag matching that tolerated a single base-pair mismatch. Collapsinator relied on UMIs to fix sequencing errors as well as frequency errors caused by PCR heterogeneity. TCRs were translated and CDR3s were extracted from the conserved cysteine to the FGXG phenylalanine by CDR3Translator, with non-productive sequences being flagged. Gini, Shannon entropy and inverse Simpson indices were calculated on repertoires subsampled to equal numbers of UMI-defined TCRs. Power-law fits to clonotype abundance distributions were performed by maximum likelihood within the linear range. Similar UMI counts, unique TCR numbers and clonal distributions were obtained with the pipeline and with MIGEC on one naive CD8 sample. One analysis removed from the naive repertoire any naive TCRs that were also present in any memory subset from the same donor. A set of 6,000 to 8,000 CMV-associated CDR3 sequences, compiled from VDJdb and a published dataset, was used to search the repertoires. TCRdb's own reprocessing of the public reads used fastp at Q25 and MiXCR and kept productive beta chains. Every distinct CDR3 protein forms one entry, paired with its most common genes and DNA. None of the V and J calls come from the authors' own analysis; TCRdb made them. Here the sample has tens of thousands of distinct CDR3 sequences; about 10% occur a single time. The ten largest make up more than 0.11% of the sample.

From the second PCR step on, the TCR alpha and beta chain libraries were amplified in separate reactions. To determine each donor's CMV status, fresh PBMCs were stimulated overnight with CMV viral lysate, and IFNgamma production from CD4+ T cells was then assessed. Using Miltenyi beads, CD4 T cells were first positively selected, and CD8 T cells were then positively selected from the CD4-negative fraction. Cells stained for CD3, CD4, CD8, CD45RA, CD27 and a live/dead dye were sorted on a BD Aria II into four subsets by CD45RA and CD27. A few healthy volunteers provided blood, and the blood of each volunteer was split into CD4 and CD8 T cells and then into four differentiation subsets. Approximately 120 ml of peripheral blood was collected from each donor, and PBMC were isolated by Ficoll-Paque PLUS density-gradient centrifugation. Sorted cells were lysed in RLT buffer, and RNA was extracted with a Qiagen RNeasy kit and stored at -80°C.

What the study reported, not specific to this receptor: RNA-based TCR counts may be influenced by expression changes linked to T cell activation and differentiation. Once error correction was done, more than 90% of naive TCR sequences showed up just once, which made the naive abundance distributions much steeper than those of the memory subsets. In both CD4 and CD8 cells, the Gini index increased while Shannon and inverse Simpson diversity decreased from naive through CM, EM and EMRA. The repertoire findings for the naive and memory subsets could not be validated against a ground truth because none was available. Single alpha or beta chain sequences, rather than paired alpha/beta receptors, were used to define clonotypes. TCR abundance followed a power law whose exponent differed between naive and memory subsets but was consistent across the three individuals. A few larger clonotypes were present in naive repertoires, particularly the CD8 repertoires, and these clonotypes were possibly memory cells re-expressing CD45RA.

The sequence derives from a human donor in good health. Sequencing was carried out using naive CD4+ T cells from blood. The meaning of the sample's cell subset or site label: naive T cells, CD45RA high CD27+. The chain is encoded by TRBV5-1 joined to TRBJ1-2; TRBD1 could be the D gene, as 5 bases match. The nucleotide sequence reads TGCGCCAGCAGCTTCGGGGACCTATATGGCTACACCTTC. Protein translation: CASSFGDLYGYTF.